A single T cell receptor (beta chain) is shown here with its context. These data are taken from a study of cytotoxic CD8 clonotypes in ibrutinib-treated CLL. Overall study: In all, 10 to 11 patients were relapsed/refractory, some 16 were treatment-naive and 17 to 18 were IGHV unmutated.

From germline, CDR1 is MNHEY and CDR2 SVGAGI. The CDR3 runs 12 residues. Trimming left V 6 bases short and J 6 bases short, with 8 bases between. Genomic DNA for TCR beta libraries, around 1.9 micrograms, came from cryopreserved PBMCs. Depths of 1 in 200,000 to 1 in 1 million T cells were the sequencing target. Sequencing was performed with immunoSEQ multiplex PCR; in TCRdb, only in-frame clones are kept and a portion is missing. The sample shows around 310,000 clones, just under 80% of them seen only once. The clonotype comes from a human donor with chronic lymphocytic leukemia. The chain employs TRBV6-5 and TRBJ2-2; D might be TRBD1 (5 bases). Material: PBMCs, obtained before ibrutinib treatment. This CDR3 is CASSRQPGELFF. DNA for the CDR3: TGTGCCAGCAGCCGACAGCCCGGGGAGCTGTTTTTT.